The rows below give T cell receptor beta chains drawn from one sample of a study of blood T cell repertoires in COVID-19. TCRdb keeps only in-frame clones here, not all; method: immunoSEQ multiplex PCR. The repertoire holds some 80,000 clones, with roughly 78% as singletons. The sequencing sample was made of peripheral blood. The source of these receptors is a man aged 60 to 69 with COVID-19, enrolled during active disease. The CDR3 runs from the conserved cysteine through the conserved F or W. D genes are given only for firm matches. The listing skips clone size in some rows; elsewhere it reads once, few, many or a size class.

NA | TRBJ2-1 | 14 | few | TRBV2 | CASSEWRSGNEQFF | TGTGCCAGCAGTGAATGGAGGTCTGGCAATGAGCAGTTCTTC
NA | TRBJ1-6 | 17 | NA | TRBV9 | CASSPGGVVVANSPLHF | TGTGCCAGCAGCCCAGGAGGGGTCGTCGTTGCTAATTCACCCCTCCACTTT
NA | TRBJ1-1 | 14 | NA | TRBV11-3 | CASSFMAVNTEAFF | TGTGCCAGCAGCTTTATGGCAGTGAACACTGAAGCTTTCTTT
NA | TRBJ1-1 | 15 | few | TRBV9 | CASSPNDRPNTEAFF | TGTGCCAGCAGCCCTAACGACAGGCCAAACACTGAAGCTTTCTTT
TRBD1 | TRBJ1-1 | 14 | few | TRBV5-1 | CASSLERGGGEAFF | TGCGCCAGCAGCTTGGAACGAGGGGGCGGTGAAGCTTTCTTT
NA | TRBJ1-5 | 14 | NA | TRBV7-2 | CASSSGTTSIRLYF | TGTGCCAGCAGCTCCGGGACAACCTCCATTCGATTGTATTTT
TRBD2 | TRBJ2-1 | 13 | once | TRBV19 | CASKIGGANEQFF | TGTGCCAGTAAGATCGGGGGGGCCAATGAGCAGTTCTTC
TRBD1 | TRBJ1-2 | 14 | NA | TRBV5-1 | CASSPAGGNYGYTF | TGCGCCAGCAGCCCCGCAGGGGGCAACTATGGCTACACCTTC
NA | TRBJ2-3 | 14 | NA | TRBV10-3 | CAISDESRTDTQYF | TGTGCCATCAGTGACGAGAGCCGCACAGATACGCAGTATTTT
TRBD2 | TRBJ2-3 | 18 | NA | TRBV5-6 | CASSLGGLKGLGRDTQYF | TGTGCCAGCAGCTTGGGAGGGCTGAAGGGACTAGGAAGAGATACGCAGTATTTT
NA | TRBJ2-7 | 13 | once | TRBV7-2 | CASSLVQSYEQYF | TGTGCCAGCAGCTTAGTCCAGTCCTACGAGCAGTACTTC
TRBD1 | TRBJ1-2 | 15 | NA | TRBV6-5 | CASSTPGQSLYGYTF | TGTGCCAGCAGCACCCCGGGACAGTCTCTCTATGGCTACACCTTC
TRBD1 | TRBJ2-1 | 14 | NA | TRBV6-4 | CASSVGTESREQFF | TGTGCCAGCAGTGTCGGGACAGAATCTAGGGAGCAGTTCTTC